What follows is one T cell receptor (beta chain) and its context. No antigen is known for it. PCR involved 60 Vbeta and 13 Jbeta primers. TCRdb's table, derived via immunoSEQ multiplex PCR, lists solely in-frame clones and lacks some. This sample has under 45,000 clones, with roughly 80% found just once. These data belong to a study of cytomegalovirus exposure and HLA in healthy donors. About the research overall: Most genotyped donors, about 81% of around 370, had Caucasian-associated genetic ancestry. The study's findings and limits: Cytomegalovirus status, reportedly, was diagnosed with high specificity and sensitivity by the classifier.

Trimming pared 4 bases from V and 0 bases from J, leaving 13 bases between. CDR1 and CDR2 from the germline V gene are KGHSH and LQKENI. This CDR3 contains 16 residues. Sequenced material: PBMCs. The V gene is TRBV18, the J gene TRBJ2-1; weak D call: TRBD2 (5 bases). This TCR came from a man aged 30-40 years in good health and CMV-seronegative. This CDR3 reads CASSQNSVSSYNEQFF. DNA of the CDR3: TGTGCCAGCTCACAGAATAGCGTTAGCTCCTACAATGAGCAGTTCTTC.